The entry that follows covers one TCR beta chain sequence. What it binds is not known. The entry originates in a study of shared clonotypes between healthy human individuals. Study findings and constraints: Relative to clonotypes present in all four donors, those not shared had lower generation probabilities. What naive subsets generally showed was a larger estimated richness than memory subsets showed.

Each cell subset's genomic DNA was divided evenly among several immunoSEQ plates. Per the study methods: Filtering of immunoSEQ junctional sequences could not match full-length read filtering. Here immunoSEQ multiplex PCR was the method, and the copy in TCRdb shows in-frame clones only, minus some. Clone size and V and J calls were adopted from that table, with D and trimming inferred from the DNA. Here the sample spans some 2,100,000 clones, roughly 91% being singletons. CD8 cells regarded as naive lacked CD45RO, were positively chosen for CCR7, and omitted terminally differentiated effector memory CD45RA+ cells. This CDR3 is 15 amino acids long. V was shortened by 3 bases and J by 1 base, with 12 bases between the two germline ends. Looked up from germline, CDR1 is MDHEN and CDR2 is SYDVKM.

The specimen was naive CD8+ T cells from PBMCs. This sequence was found in a man between 18 and 35 years old in good health. Some clones in this sample may be carry-over from other donors' samples. J is TRBJ2-5 and V is TRBV28; D is possibly TRBD1 (5 bases). In nucleotides, the CDR3 is TGTGCCAGCAGTTTGATCCCAGGGCCCCAAGAGACCCAGTACTTC. It translates to CASSLIPGPQETQYF.